The 17 T cell receptor beta chains below were found in one sample sequenced in a study of shared clonotypes between healthy human individuals. Libraries were prepared by immunoSEQ multiplex PCR; TCRdb keeps only in-frame clonotypes and omits some of them. This table holds about 2 million clones, around 96% found once. The naive CD8 population came from CD45RO-negative cells selected for CCR7, without terminally differentiated effector memory CD45RA+ cells. The sequencing input was naive CD8+ T cells sorted from blood. Source of these receptors: a young man in good health.

The chain is built from TRBV30 and TRBJ1-3; possible D gene TRBD1, 6 bases. CDR1 and CDR2 from the germline V gene are GTSNPN and SVGIG (reference sequence). The CDR3 length is 14 residues. Trimming pared 5 bases from V and 0 bases from J, leaving 11 bases between. DNA for the CDR3: TGTGCCTGGGGCGGGGGCAGCTCTGGAAACACCATATATTTT. Translated, it gives CAWGGGSSGNTIYF.

V usage is TRBV4-3 and J usage is TRBJ2-7; no firm D call. The CDR3 length is 11 residues. With 1 base removed from V and 6 bases from J, the gap between germline ends came to 4 bases. Germline CDR1 and CDR2: LGHNA and YSLEER. CDR3 sequence: CASSQGTEQYF. The CDR3, as DNA: TGCGCCAGCAGCCAAGGGACCGAGCAGTACTTC.

The CDR3 nucleotides are TGTGCCAGCAGTCCGGGGGGGACGGAGACCCAGTACTTC. Its translation is CASSPGGTETQYF. V and J are TRBV27 and TRBJ2-5; 8 bases map to TRBD2. CDR1 is MNHEY, CDR2 SMNVEV, per germline (reference sequence). The CDR3 runs 13 residues. Trimming cost V 5 bases and J 5 bases; bases outside gene matches: 4.

This chain connects TRBV5-1 to TRBJ1-1; no clear D. The CDR3 is 16 residues long. V lost 3 bases and J lost 5, with 20 bases in between. From germline, CDR1 is SGHRS and CDR2 YFSETQ. CDR3 sequence (DNA): TGCGCCAGCAGCTCCACGTTCGGCGCCTCGCTTACTGAAGCTTTCTTT. It encodes CASSSTFGASLTEAFF.

The rearrangement uses TRBV7-2 and TRBJ2-7; 7 nucleotides agree with TRBD2. The junction had 12 bases not matched to a gene; V was cut back by 5 bases and J by 5 bases. CDR3 length: 15 amino acids. Germline V lookup: CDR1 SGHTA, CDR2 FQGNSA. The CDR3, as DNA: TGTGCCAGCAGCCCCTGGGGAGGGCAGGGCAACGAGCAGTACTTC. It is translated as CASSPWGGQGNEQYF.

The V gene is TRBV9, the J gene TRBJ2-1; possibly TRBD2 for D (5 bases). This CDR3 has 14 residues. V was cut by 4 bases and J by 3 bases, with 11 bases left in between. Germline-derived CDR1 and CDR2 are SGDLS and YYNGEE. DNA for the CDR3: TGTGCCAGCAGCAAAGGACTGATCTACAATGAGCAGTTCTTC. Its translation is CASSKGLIYNEQFF.

The J gene is TRBJ1-3, the V gene TRBV6-1, with D hard to call. CDR3 length equals 14 residues. Germline V gene data show CDR1 as MNHNS and CDR2 as SASEGT. With 4 bases removed from V and 0 bases from J, the gap between germline ends came to 7 bases. The CDR3 loop reads CASSGVFSGNTIYF. CDR3 in DNA: TGTGCCAGCAGTGGCGTCTTCTCTGGAAACACCATATATTTT.

The V call is TRBV4-1, the J call TRBJ2-3, with D unclear. V lost 4 bases and J 2 bases, leaving 10 bases between the germline ends. Germline V gene data show CDR1 as MGHRA and CDR2 as YSYEKL. This CDR3 comprises 14 residues. CDR3 sequence (DNA): TGCGCCAGCAGCCTTCGTATCAACACAGATACGCAGTATTTT. It codes for CASSLRINTDTQYF.

The genes are TRBV7-2 and TRBJ2-1; unclear D gene. There are 12 residues in the CDR3. Looked up from germline, CDR1 is SGHTA and CDR2 is FQGNSA. Trimming pared 7 bases from V and 8 bases from J, leaving 12 bases between. CDR3 sequence (DNA): TGTGCCAGCACCCTAACGGGCTATGAGCAGTTCTTC. Translating it yields CASTLTGYEQFF.

In the case of this clone: The junction differs from germline at one of its ends, possibly a read error. The V gene is TRBV4-3, the J gene TRBJ2-7, with D unclear. CDR3 length: 15 amino acids. From germline, CDR1 is LGHNA and CDR2 YSLEER. The DNA of the CDR3 is TGCGCCAGCAGCCATTCCCGTGCTGGGCAGTTCGATCTAAACTTC. It specifies CASSHSRAGQFDLNF.

This clone occurred once. V usage is TRBV6-1 and J usage is TRBJ1-2, with D uncertain. Germline V gene data show CDR1 as MNHNS and CDR2 as SASEGT. The CDR3 runs 14 residues. The V gene lost 1 base and the J gene lost 8 bases, with 14 bases spanning the gap. CDR3 in DNA: TGTGCCAGCAGTGAAGAGGACTTTCCGTGGGGCTACACCTTC. This sequence encodes CASSEEDFPWGYTF.

Written as DNA, the CDR3 is TGTGCCTGGAGTGTAGGAGCTGCCGGGGGGGAGCTGTTTTTT. Its translation is CAWSVGAAGGELFF. The rearrangement links TRBV30 to TRBJ2-2; no reliable D call. V lost 0 bases and J lost 8, with 13 bases in between. Germline CDR1 reads GTSNPN; CDR2 reads SVGIG (reference sequence). The CDR3 spans 14 residues.

The chain combines TRBV28 with TRBJ1-2; D is unresolved. The CDR3 is 15 amino acids. V lost 6 bases and J 2 bases, leaving 16 bases between the germline ends. Germline V gene sequence: CDR1 MDHEN, CDR2 SYDVKM. The CDR3 is CASSTPREGNYGYTF. The CDR3 DNA reads TGTGCCAGCAGCACGCCGCGAGAGGGAAACTATGGCTACACCTTC.

The gene calls are TRBV11-2 and TRBJ2-7, with TRBD2 matching over 10 bases. From germline, CDR1 is SGHAT and CDR2 FQNNGV. J was trimmed by 4 bases and V by 2 bases; bases with no gene match: 5. The CDR3 is 15 amino acids. CDR3 DNA: TGTGCCAGCAGCTTACTAGCGGGGGTAAGATACGAGCAGTACTTC. Amino acids: CASSLLAGVRYEQYF. The full variable domain, its missing parts supplied by reference TRBV11-2 and TRBJ2-7, is EAGVAQSPRYKIIEKRQSVAFWCNPISGHATLYWYQQILGQGPKLLIQFQNNGVVDDSQLPKDRFSAERLKGVDSTLKIQPAKLEDSAVYLCASSLLAGVRYEQYFGPGTRLTVT.

The chain recombines TRBV27 with TRBJ2-3, with D possibly matching TRBD2 (6 bases). V lost 5 bases to trimming and J lost 5 bases, with 14 bases between them. The CDR3 length is 14 residues. Germline CDR1 is MNHEY and CDR2 is SMNVEV (reference sequence). The CDR3 spells CASSPRDWGDTQYF. The CDR3 DNA reads as TGTGCCAGCAGTCCCCGGGACTGGGGAGATACGCAGTATTTT.

This chain uses TRBV6-6 with TRBJ2-2; D perhaps matches TRBD1 (5 bases). Germline V CDR1 and CDR2: MNHNY, SVGAGI (reference sequence). This CDR3 spans 12 amino acids. V lost 8 bases and J lost 7, with 11 bases in between. The CDR3 sequence is CASVQAGGELFF. As DNA, the CDR3 is TGTGCCAGCGTACAGGCCGGCGGGGAGCTGTTTTTT.

V usage is TRBV9 and J usage is TRBJ2-2; TRBD2 matches 8 bases. CDR3 length: 17 residues. After removal of 4 bases from V and 3 bases from J, the junction contained 11 bases not matched to a gene. Germline CDR1 and CDR2: SGDLS and YYNGEE. CDR3 residues: CASSFSKLAGYTGELFF. CDR3 nucleotides: TGTGCCAGCAGCTTCTCTAAATTAGCGGGGTACACCGGGGAGCTGTTTTTT.